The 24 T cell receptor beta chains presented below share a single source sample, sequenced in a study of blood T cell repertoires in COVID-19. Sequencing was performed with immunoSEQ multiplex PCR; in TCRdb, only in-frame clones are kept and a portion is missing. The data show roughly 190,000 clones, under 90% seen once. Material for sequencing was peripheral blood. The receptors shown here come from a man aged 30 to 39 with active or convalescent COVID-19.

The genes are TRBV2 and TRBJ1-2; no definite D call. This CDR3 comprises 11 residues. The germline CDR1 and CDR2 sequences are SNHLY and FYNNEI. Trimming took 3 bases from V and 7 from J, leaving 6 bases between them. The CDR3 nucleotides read TGTGCCAGCAGTGAGGGAGCTGGCTACACCTTC. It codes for CASSEGAGYTF.

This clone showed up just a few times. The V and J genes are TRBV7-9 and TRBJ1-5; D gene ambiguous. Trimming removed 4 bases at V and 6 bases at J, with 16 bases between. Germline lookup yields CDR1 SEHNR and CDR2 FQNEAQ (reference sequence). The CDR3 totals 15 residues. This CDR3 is CASSSTLSYGQPQHF. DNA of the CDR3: TGTGCCAGCAGCTCCACTTTAAGCTATGGTCAGCCCCAGCATTTT.

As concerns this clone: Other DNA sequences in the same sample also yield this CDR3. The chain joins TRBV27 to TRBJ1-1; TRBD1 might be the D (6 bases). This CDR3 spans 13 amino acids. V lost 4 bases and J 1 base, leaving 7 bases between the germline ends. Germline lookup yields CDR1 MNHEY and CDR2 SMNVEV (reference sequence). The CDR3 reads CASSYRENTEAFF. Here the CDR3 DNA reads TGTGCCAGCAGTTACAGGGAGAACACTGAAGCTTTCTTT.

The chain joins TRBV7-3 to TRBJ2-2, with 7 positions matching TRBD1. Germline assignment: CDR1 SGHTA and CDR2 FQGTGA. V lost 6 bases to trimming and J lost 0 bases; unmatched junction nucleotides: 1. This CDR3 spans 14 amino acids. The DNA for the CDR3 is TGTGCCAGCAGTACAGGGGCGAACACCGGGGAGCTGTTTTTT. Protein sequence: CASSTGANTGELFF.

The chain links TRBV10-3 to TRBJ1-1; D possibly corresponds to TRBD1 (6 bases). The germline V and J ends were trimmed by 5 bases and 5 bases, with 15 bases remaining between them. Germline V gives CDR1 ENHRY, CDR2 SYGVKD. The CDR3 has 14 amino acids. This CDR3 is CAISRTGRETEAFF. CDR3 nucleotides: TGTGCCATCAGTCGTACAGGGCGGGAGACTGAAGCTTTCTTT.

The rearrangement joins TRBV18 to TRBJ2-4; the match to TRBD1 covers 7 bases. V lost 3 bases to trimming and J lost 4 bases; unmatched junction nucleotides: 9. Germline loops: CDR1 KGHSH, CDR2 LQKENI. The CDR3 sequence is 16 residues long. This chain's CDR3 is CASSPPPGTAKNIQYF. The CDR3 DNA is TGTGCCAGCTCACCTCCTCCCGGGACAGCTAAAAACATTCAGTACTTC.

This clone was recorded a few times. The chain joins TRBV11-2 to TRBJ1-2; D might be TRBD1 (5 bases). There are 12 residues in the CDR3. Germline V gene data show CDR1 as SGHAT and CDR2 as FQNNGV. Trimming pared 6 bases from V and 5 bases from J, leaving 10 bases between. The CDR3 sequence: CASRGPGYGYTF. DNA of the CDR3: TGTGCCAGCAGGGGGCCAGGATATGGCTACACCTTC.

The CDR3 region is CASSSLTAGFNSPLHF. As DNA, the CDR3 is TGTGCCAGCAGCTCCTTGACGGCGGGATTTAATTCACCCCTCCACTTT. The genes are TRBV7-9 and TRBJ1-6; D is undetermined. Trimming shortened V by 4 bases and J by 6 bases, and 16 bases separated the two germline ends. The CDR3 consists of 16 residues. Germline CDR1 SEHNR, CDR2 FQNEAQ (reference sequence).

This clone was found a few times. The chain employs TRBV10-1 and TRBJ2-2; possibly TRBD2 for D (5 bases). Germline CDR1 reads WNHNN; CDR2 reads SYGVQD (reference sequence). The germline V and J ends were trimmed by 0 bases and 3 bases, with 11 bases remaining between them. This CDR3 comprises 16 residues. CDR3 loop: CASSESWGVDTGELFF. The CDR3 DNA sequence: TGCGCCAGCAGTGAGTCTTGGGGAGTAGACACCGGGGAGCTGTTTTTT.

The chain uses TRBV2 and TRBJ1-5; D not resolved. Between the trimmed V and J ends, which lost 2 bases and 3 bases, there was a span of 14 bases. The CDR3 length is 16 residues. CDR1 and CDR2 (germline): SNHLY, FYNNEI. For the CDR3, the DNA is TGTGCCAGCAGTGAAAGGAGATCCTTCTCCAATCAGCCCCAGCATTTT. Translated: CASSERRSFSNQPQHF.

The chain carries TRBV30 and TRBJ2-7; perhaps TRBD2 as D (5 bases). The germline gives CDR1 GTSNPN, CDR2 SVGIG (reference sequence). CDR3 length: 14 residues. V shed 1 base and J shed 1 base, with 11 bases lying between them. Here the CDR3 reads CAWSAGWESYEQYF. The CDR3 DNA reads TGTGCCTGGAGTGCCGGATGGGAGTCCTACGAGCAGTACTTC.

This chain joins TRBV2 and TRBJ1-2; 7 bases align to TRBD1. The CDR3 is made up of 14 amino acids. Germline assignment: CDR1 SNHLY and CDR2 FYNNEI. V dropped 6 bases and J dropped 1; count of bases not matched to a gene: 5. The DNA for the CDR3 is TGTGCCAGCAGGGGGGGACAGATTAACTATGGCTACACCTTC. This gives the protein CASRGGQINYGYTF. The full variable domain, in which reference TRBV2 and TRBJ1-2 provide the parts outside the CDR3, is EPEVTQTPSHQVTQMGQEVILRCVPISNHLYFYWYRQILGQKVEFLVSFYNNEISEKSEIFDDQFSVERPDGSNFTLKIRSTKLEDSAMYFCASRGGQINYGYTFGSGTRLTVV.

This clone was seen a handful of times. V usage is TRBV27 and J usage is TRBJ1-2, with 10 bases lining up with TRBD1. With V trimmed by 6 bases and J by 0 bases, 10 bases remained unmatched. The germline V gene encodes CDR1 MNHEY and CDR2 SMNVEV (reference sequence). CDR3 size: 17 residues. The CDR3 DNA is TGTGCCAGCAGCTCTACCGGGACAGGGGCGACTAACTATGGCTACACCTTC. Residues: CASSSTGTGATNYGYTF.

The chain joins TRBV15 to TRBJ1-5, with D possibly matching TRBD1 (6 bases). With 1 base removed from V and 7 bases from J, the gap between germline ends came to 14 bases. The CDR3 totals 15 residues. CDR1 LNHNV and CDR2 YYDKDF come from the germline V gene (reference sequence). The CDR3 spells CATSRGGQLRQPQHF. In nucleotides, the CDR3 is TGTGCCACCAGCAGAGGAGGACAGCTTCGGCAGCCCCAGCATTTT.

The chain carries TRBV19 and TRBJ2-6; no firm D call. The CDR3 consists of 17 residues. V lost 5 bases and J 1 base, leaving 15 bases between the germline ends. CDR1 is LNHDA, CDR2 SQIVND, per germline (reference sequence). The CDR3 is CASSSYISGSGANVLTF. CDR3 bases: TGTGCCAGTAGTTCGTATATCAGTGGTTCTGGGGCCAACGTCCTGACTTTC.

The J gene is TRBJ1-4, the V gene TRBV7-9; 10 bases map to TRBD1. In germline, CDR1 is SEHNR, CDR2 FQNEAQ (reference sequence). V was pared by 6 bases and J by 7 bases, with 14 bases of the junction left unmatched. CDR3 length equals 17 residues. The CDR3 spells CASRSGQGLRASEKLFF. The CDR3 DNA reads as TGTGCCAGCAGATCGGGACAGGGGTTAAGAGCCTCTGAAAAACTGTTTTTT.

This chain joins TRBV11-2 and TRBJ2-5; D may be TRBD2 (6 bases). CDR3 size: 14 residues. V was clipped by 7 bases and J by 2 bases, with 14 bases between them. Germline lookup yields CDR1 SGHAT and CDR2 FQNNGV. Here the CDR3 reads CASTWDWRQETQYF. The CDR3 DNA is TGTGCCAGCACCTGGGACTGGCGACAAGAGACCCAGTACTTC.

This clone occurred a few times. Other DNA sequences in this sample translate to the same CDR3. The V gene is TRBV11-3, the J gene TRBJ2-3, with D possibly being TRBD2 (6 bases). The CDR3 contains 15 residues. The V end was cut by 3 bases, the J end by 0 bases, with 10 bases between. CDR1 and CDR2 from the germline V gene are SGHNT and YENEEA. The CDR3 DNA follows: TGTGCCAGCAGCTTGGCTAGCGTTAGCACAGATACGCAGTATTTT. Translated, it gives CASSLASVSTDTQYF.

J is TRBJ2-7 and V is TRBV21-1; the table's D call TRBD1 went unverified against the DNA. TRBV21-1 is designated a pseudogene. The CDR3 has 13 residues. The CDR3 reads CASSNRTGAEQYV. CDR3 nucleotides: TGTGCCAGCAGCAACCGGACAGGGGCCGAGCAGTACGTC.

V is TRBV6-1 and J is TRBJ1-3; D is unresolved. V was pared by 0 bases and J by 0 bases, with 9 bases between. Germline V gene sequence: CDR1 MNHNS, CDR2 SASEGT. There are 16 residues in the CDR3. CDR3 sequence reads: CASSEALPGSGNTIYF. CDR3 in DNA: TGTGCCAGCAGTGAAGCGCTTCCCGGCTCTGGAAACACCATATATTTT.

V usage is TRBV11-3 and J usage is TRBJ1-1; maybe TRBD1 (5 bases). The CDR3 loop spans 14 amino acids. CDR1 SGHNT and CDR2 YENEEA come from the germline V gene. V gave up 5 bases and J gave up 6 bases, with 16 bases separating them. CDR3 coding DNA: TGTGCCAGCAGCCTCCTGACCCAAGGGGCTGAAGCTTTCTTT. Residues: CASSLLTQGAEAFF. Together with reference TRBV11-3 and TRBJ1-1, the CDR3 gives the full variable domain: EAGVVQSPRYKIIEKKQPVAFWCNPISGHNTLYWYLQNLGQGPELLIRYENEEAVDDSQLPKDRFSAERLKGVDSTLKIQPAELGDSAVYLCASSLLTQGAEAFFGQGTRLTVV.

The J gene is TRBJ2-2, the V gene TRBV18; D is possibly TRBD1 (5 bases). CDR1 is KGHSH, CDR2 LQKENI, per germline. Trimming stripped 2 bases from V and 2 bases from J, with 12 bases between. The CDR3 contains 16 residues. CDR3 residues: CASSPSSRDNTGELFF. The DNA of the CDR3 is TGTGCCAGCTCACCAAGTAGCAGGGATAACACCGGGGAGCTGTTTTTT.

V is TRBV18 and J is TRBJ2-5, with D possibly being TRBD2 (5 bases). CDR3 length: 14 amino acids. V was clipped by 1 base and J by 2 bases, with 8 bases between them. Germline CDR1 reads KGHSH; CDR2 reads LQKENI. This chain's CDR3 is CASSPRLAQETQYF. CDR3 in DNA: TGTGCCAGCTCACCACGGCTAGCTCAAGAGACCCAGTACTTC.

Written as DNA, the CDR3 is TGCGCCACCGTAAGCAGCTCGGTCGGGGAGGGGAGCTACGAGCAGTACGTC. Its translation is CATVSSSVGEGSYEQYV. The gene calls are TRBV5-1 and TRBJ2-7; 7 bases fit TRBD2. CDR3 length: 17 amino acids. Germline values: CDR1 SGHRS, CDR2 YFSETQ. Trimming took 9 bases from V and 3 from J; bases not matched to a gene: 21.